This T cell receptor (beta chain) was sequenced in a study of a mutant IDH1 vaccine in newly diagnosed glioma. Remarks on this clone: Its antigen is unidentified.

Some clones are missing from TCRdb's copy, which holds only in-frame ones; the method was immunoSEQ multiplex PCR. Among about 42,000 clones listed, 80% to 90% were seen once. The time point denotes: week 5, during vaccination. Each vaccine dose was 300 ug of mutant IDH1 20-mer peptide, with topical imiquimod. The source was PBMCs, collected from a glioma patient whose treatment included an IDH1 peptide vaccine. The TCR was taken from a man aged 40-49 years with glioma.

In DNA, the CDR3 is TGTGCCAGCTCACCATCAGGGTTCGGCTACACCTTC. Its translation is CASSPSGFGYTF. The V gene is TRBV18, the J gene TRBJ1-2, with D possibly matching TRBD1 (5 bases). The V and J ends lost 2 bases and 8 bases respectively, with 9 bases between them. The germline CDR1 and CDR2 sequences are KGHSH and LQKENI. The CDR3 extends over 12 amino acids.